This T cell receptor beta chain was identified during a study of T cells in tuberculosis. Study conclusions and caveats: Classification accuracy was around 85% (AUROC over 0.85) with the GMM-specific repertoire. The TCR-beta difference was not significant; alpha differences partly reflected length.

The CDR3 runs to 15 residues. Germline CDR1 SGHAT, CDR2 FQNNGV. Trimming pared 6 bases from V and 2 bases from J, leaving 17 bases between. A remark on this clone: Its matching antigen is unknown.

Sequenced by immunoSEQ multiplex PCR; TCRdb stores in-frame clones only, minus some. The sample consists of about 25,000 clones, roughly 92% of them appearing once. On average about 100,000 T cells per donor were immunosequenced. V gene TRBV11-2 combines with J gene TRBJ2-7; maybe TRBD2 (6 bases). Sequencing was performed on PBMCs. The clonotype originates from a donor between 10 and 29 years old with latent tuberculosis or without tuberculosis infection. Some clones in this sample may be carry-over from other donors' samples. The CDR3, as DNA: TGTGCCAGCAGGCTCCGGGGGTGGGGACCCTACGAGCAGTACTTC. Protein product: CASRLRGWGPYEQYF.